This TCR beta chain was profiled in a study of shared clonotypes between healthy human individuals. An approximately 200 ng quantity of DNA, tens of thousands of T cell genomes, went into the sorted-subset replicate PCRs. TCRdb keeps only in-frame clones here, not all; method: immunoSEQ multiplex PCR. The data contain approximately 1.4 million clones, 98% of them singletons. Points on this clone: What it binds is not known.

Broader study findings: Naive CD4 clonotypes were shared across several donors at about 5.2%.

V was trimmed by 7 bases and J by 7 bases, leaving 16 bases between them. Germline-derived CDR1 and CDR2 are GTSNPN and SVGIG (reference sequence). The CDR3 spans 12 residues. The sequence derives from a young man in good health. The source material was naive CD4+ T cells sorted from blood. The subset here: CD45RA+ positively selected. The chain uses TRBV30 and TRBJ1-2; unclear D gene. CDR3 amino acids: CAFYSGRAGYTF. The CDR3 region has the DNA TGTGCCTTTTATTCGGGGAGGGCTGGCTACACCTTC.